This TCR beta chain derives from a study of cytomegalovirus exposure and HLA in healthy donors. Study-wide context: Out of 300 to 500 genotyped donors, 81% belonged to the Caucasian-associated ancestry cluster.

After removal of 2 bases from V and 1 base from J, the junction contained 8 bases not matched to a gene. The CDR3 loop spans 18 amino acids. Per the germline V gene, CDR1 is SGHVS and CDR2 is FQNEAQ. General study findings and limits: Being indistinguishable, some V segments were excluded, TRBV6-2 and TRBV6-3 among them. A later analysis, which compared TCR beta chains of equal frequency, found the HLA-associated ones more clonally expanded.

13 Jbeta primers and 60 Vbeta primers were used for the PCR. The repertoire was sequenced with immunoSEQ multiplex PCR; TCRdb's copy has only in-frame clones and lacks some. The table has approximately 120,000 clones, around 80% seen once. Of note for this clone: Its target is not known.

This receptor was identified in a woman aged 30 to 39 in good health and CMV-seronegative. The sample comprised PBMCs. This rearrangement joins TRBV7-8 to TRBJ1-2; 12 bases agree with TRBD1. The DNA for the CDR3 is TGTGCCAGCAGCTTACCGGGGACAGGGGGCAAAGATAACTATGGCTACACCTTC. Translating it yields CASSLPGTGGKDNYGYTF.